The 5 T cell receptor beta chains reported below all come from one sample, sequenced in a study of blood T cell repertoires in COVID-19. Sequencing used immunoSEQ multiplex PCR; TCRdb keeps in-frame clones, though not all of them. The sample yields about 170,000 clones, around four fifths seen once. The material sequenced was peripheral blood. The receptors stem from a woman of 80 years or more with COVID-19, enrolled during active disease.

The genes are TRBV9 and TRBJ1-6; D gene ambiguous. Germline values: CDR1 SGDLS, CDR2 YYNGEE. The ends were cut back, 4 bases at V and 7 bases at J, with 12 bases in the middle. This CDR3 has 14 residues. The CDR3 protein is CASSPRERNSPLHF. The CDR3 nucleotides read TGTGCCAGCAGCCCCCGGGAAAGGAATTCACCCCTCCACTTT.

The chain combines TRBV5-5 with TRBJ2-2; TRBD2 matches at 10 bases. V lost 2 bases to trimming and J lost 3 bases; unmatched junction nucleotides: 7. CDR1 is SGHKS and CDR2 is YYEKEE in the germline V gene (reference sequence). This CDR3 has 17 amino acids. CDR3 protein: CASSLGSGRPYTGELFF. The CDR3, as DNA: TGTGCCAGCAGCTTAGGTAGCGGGAGGCCCTACACCGGGGAGCTGTTTTTT.

The V gene is TRBV6-1, the J gene TRBJ1-2; 12 nucleotides align to TRBD1. The CDR3 consists of 17 residues. The germline V gene has CDR1 MNHNS and CDR2 SASEGT. V was clipped by 2 bases and J by 4 bases; unmatched bases: 8. The CDR3 reads CASSELGQGALTYGYTF. The CDR3 region has the DNA TGTGCCAGCAGTGAATTGGGACAGGGGGCGCTTACCTATGGCTACACCTTC.

This sequence joins TRBV15 and TRBJ2-1, with 11 bases that match TRBD1. Per germline, CDR1 LNHNV and CDR2 YYDKDF (reference sequence). The V segment lost 7 bases and the J segment 7 bases; nucleotides outside the gene matches: 12. This CDR3 has 16 amino acids. CDR3 DNA sequence: TGTGCCACCAAATACCCCGGGACAGGGGGGATAAATGAGCAGTTCTTC. Translating gives CATKYPGTGGINEQFF.

V and J are TRBV5-5 and TRBJ1-2, with a possible D match to TRBD1 (5 bases). The CDR3 covers 15 residues. V was shortened by 0 bases and J by 6 bases, with 15 bases between the two germline ends. CDR1 SGHKS and CDR2 YYEKEE come from the germline V gene (reference sequence). CDR3 DNA sequence: TGTGCCAGCAGCTTGGGGCCAGGGAAAACGGATGGCTACACCTTC. This sequence encodes CASSLGPGKTDGYTF. Based on the CDR3 plus reference TRBV5-5 and TRBJ1-2, the full variable domain is DAGVTQSPTHLIKTRGQQVTLRCSPISGHKSVSWYQQVLGQGPQFIFQYYEKEERGRGNFPDRFSARQFPNYSSELNVNALLLGDSALYLCASSLGPGKTDGYTFGSGTRLTVV.